The next 26 T cell receptor beta chains were all read from a single sample in a study of T cell responses to AZD1222 COVID-19 vaccine. The assay was immunoSEQ multiplex PCR, and TCRdb's table has in-frame clones only and misses some. Here the sample spans some 130,000 clones, approximately 90% being singletons. The starting material was peripheral blood, obtained 28 days after the second AZD1222 dose. The source of these receptors is an adult who received the AZD1222 COVID-19 vaccine.

The chain has TRBV18 and TRBJ1-2, with 7 bases aligning to TRBD1. Looked up from germline, CDR1 is KGHSH and CDR2 is LQKENI. Trimming removed 3 bases from V and 7 bases from J; junction bases left unmatched: 11. The CDR3 sequence is 15 residues long. In nucleotides, the CDR3 is TGTGCCAGCTCACCCCAGGGGGGCCCAGCGCCTGGCTACACCTTC. This translates into CASSPQGGPAPGYTF.

The genes are TRBV6-2 or TRBV6-3 and TRBJ1-5, with TRBD1 matching over 7 bases. The CDR3 is 14 amino acids. Trimming took 6 bases from V and 7 from J; bases not matched to a gene: 9. Germline V gene sequence: CDR1 MNHEY, CDR2 SVGEGT. The CDR3 region has the DNA TGTGCCAGCAGCCACCGACAGGGTCGGCAGCCCCAGCATTTT. Translated: CASSHRQGRQPQHF.

The chain joins TRBV28 to TRBJ1-1, with D unresolved. CDR1 is MDHEN and CDR2 is SYDVKM in the germline V gene. V lost 4 bases to trimming and J lost 3 bases, with 3 bases between them. The CDR3 is 11 amino acids. CDR3 region: CASSSHTEAFF. CDR3 DNA: TGTGCCAGCAGTTCCCACACTGAAGCTTTCTTT.

The chain links TRBV19 to TRBJ1-6; D gene unclear. The CDR3 is made up of 15 amino acids. From germline, CDR1 is LNHDA and CDR2 SQIVND (reference sequence). Trimming stripped 4 bases from V and 6 bases from J, with 13 bases between. The CDR3 region is CASSTNTVGNSPLHF. The CDR3 DNA is TGTGCCAGTAGTACTAACACAGTAGGTAATTCACCCCTCCACTTT.

The rearrangement joins TRBV11-1 to TRBJ2-1; D call uncertain. Per germline, CDR1 SGHAT and CDR2 FQDESV (reference sequence). The CDR3 consists of 14 residues. Trimming cost V 3 bases and J 7 bases, with 13 bases left between them. The DNA for the CDR3 is TGTGCCAGCAGCTTCCGGGCCCTCGGGAATGAGCAGTTCTTC. It codes for CASSFRALGNEQFF.

The chain recombines TRBV27 with TRBJ1-1, with D hard to call. The V and J ends lost 2 bases and 5 bases respectively, with 15 bases between them. Germline lookup yields CDR1 MNHEY and CDR2 SMNVEV (reference sequence). The CDR3 is 15 residues long. The CDR3: CASSLILKGNTEAFF. CDR3 bases: TGTGCCAGCAGTTTAATCTTAAAAGGGAATACTGAAGCTTTCTTT.

V is TRBV19 and J is TRBJ1-1; TRBD1 is a possible D gene (5 bases). Trimming removed 5 bases at V and 0 bases at J, with 10 bases between. Germline CDR1 and CDR2: LNHDA and SQIVND (reference sequence). This CDR3 contains 14 residues. CDR3 in amino acids: CASSWRGLNTEAFF. The CDR3 nucleotides read TGTGCCAGTAGTTGGAGGGGACTGAACACTGAAGCTTTCTTT.

This clone was picked up one time. This rearrangement joins TRBV18 to TRBJ2-7, with TRBD1 identical over 10 bases. CDR3 size: 15 residues. Germline V gene sequence: CDR1 KGHSH, CDR2 LQKENI. Trimming removed 2 bases from V and 4 bases from J; junction bases left unmatched: 5. In DNA, the CDR3 is TGTGCCAGCTCACCAATGACAGGGGGCTGGTACGAGCAGTACTTC. It translates to CASSPMTGGWYEQYF.

The chain employs TRBV4-1 and TRBJ1-2; D not certain. V lost 5 bases to trimming and J lost 6 bases, with 16 bases between them. The CDR3 contains 14 residues. Germline CDR1 and CDR2: MGHRA and YSYEKL. CDR3 protein: CASSIRQFLDGYTF. The CDR3 region has the DNA TGCGCCAGCAGCATCCGACAATTTTTGGATGGCTACACCTTC.

The CDR3 spells CASSQDWGQGRDTQYF. The CDR3 nucleotides read TGTGCCAGCAGCCAAGACTGGGGACAGGGACGAGATACGCAGTATTTT. The chain carries TRBV3-1 (or the pseudogene TRBV3-2) and TRBJ2-3; 9 nucleotides line up with TRBD1. The trim removed 0 bases at V and 5 bases at J, leaving 6 bases unmatched. Looked up from germline, CDR1 is LGHDT and CDR2 is YNNKEL (reference sequence). This CDR3 contains 16 residues.

The chain uses TRBV6-6 and TRBJ2-3; D is unclear. Germline V lookup: CDR1 MNHNY, CDR2 SVGAGI (reference sequence). This CDR3 comprises 14 residues. Trimming pared 4 bases from V and 3 bases from J, leaving 11 bases between. CDR3 DNA sequence: TGTGCCAGCAGTTTCAGAGTTGTAACAGATACGCAGTATTTT. Protein product: CASSFRVVTDTQYF.

The count of this clone is one. The chain combines TRBV5-6 with TRBJ1-1, with 8 bases fitting TRBD1. The CDR3 has 15 residues. The V segment lost 2 bases and the J segment 5 bases; nucleotides outside the gene matches: 8. Germline-derived CDR1 and CDR2 are SGHDT and YYEEEE. CDR3 sequence: CASSLLTGVLTEAFF. The CDR3 DNA is TGTGCCAGCAGCTTATTGACAGGGGTGTTGACTGAAGCTTTCTTT.

A few counts support this clone. The V call is TRBV7-9, the J call TRBJ1-5; D unclear. Trimming pared 2 bases from V and 2 bases from J, leaving 13 bases between. The germline CDR1 and CDR2 sequences are SEHNR and FQNEAQ (reference sequence). This CDR3 has 16 residues. The CDR3 sequence: CASSLSHPRGNQPQHF. CDR3 nucleotides: TGTGCCAGCAGCTTATCCCACCCCCGTGGCAATCAGCCCCAGCATTTT.

This clone has just one count. The chain joins TRBV27 to TRBJ2-5; TRBD1 is a possible D gene (6 bases). The CDR3 is 15 residues long. Trimming left V 4 bases short and J 5 bases short, with 17 bases between. Germline lookup yields CDR1 MNHEY and CDR2 SMNVEV (reference sequence). The CDR3 region is CASSSPNRVGETQYF. The CDR3 coding sequence is TGTGCCAGCAGTTCCCCCAACAGGGTGGGGGAGACCCAGTACTTC.

The chain uses TRBV10-2 and TRBJ2-5, with TRBD1 as a possible D gene (6 bases). V gave up 6 bases and J gave up 2 bases, with 16 bases separating them. CDR1 is WSHSY and CDR2 is SAAADI in the germline V gene. The CDR3 consists of 15 residues. CDR3 amino acids: CASRPLGAEQETQYF. CDR3 bases: TGCGCCAGCAGACCTTTGGGGGCGGAACAAGAGACCCAGTACTTC.

CDR3 DNA sequence: TGTGCCAGTAGTATAGGTTGGACGGAGAATCAGCCCCAGCATTTT. Translated, it gives CASSIGWTENQPQHF. J is TRBJ1-5 and V is TRBV19, with D uncertain. The CDR3 has 15 amino acids. The V end was cut by 1 base, the J end by 4 bases, with 11 bases between. CDR1 LNHDA and CDR2 SQIVND come from the germline V gene (reference sequence).

The chain couples TRBV5-4 to TRBJ2-6, with D perhaps TRBD1 or TRBD2 (5 bases each). Germline CDR1 SGHNT, CDR2 YYREEE (reference sequence). There are 17 residues in the CDR3. Trimming left V 0 bases short and J 1 base short, with 11 bases between. CDR3 in DNA: TGTGCCAGCAGCTTGGGGGGGTTTGGTTCTGGGGCCAACGTCCTGACTTTC. This encodes CASSLGGFGSGANVLTF.

This chain joins TRBV7-2 and TRBJ1-5, with TRBD1 as a possible D gene (5 bases). In germline, CDR1 is SGHTA, CDR2 FQGNSA. The V end was cut by 3 bases, the J end by 2 bases, with 14 bases between. CDR3 length: 16 residues. The chain's CDR3 is CASSLRGGGGNQPQHF. The CDR3 nucleotides are TGTGCCAGCAGCTTGCGTGGAGGAGGGGGCAATCAGCCCCAGCATTTT.

CDR3 nucleotides: TGTGCCAGCAAGCAAGGACAGAGTCGCACCGGGGAGCTGTTTTTT. The encoded protein is CASKQGQSRTGELFF. The chain joins TRBV27 to TRBJ2-2; D is possibly TRBD1 (6 bases). Looked up from germline, CDR1 is MNHEY and CDR2 is SMNVEV (reference sequence). The germline V and J ends were trimmed by 7 bases and 4 bases, with 16 bases remaining between them. CDR3 length: 15 amino acids.

V and J are TRBV27 and TRBJ1-2; 8 bases line up with TRBD1. V was pared by 5 bases and J by 4 bases, with 9 bases of the junction left unmatched. The germline V gene encodes CDR1 MNHEY and CDR2 SMNVEV (reference sequence). CDR3 length: 15 residues. CDR3 sequence (DNA): TGTGCCAGCAGTCCCGGACAGGGCGGGGTCTATGGCTACACCTTC. It yields the protein CASSPGQGGVYGYTF.

This clone has a handful of counts. V and J are TRBV3-1 (or the pseudogene TRBV3-2) and TRBJ1-5, with D unclear. The CDR3 loop spans 12 amino acids. CDR1 LGHDT and CDR2 YNNKEL come from the germline V gene (reference sequence). The ends were cut back, 4 bases at V and 4 bases at J, with 5 bases in the middle. The chain's CDR3 is CASSLINQPQHF. Written as DNA, the CDR3 is TGTGCCAGCAGCCTGATTAATCAGCCCCAGCATTTT.

This clone showed up just once. CDR3 in DNA: TGCAGTGCTAGTTTGCACAGAAAGAACGAGCAGTACTTC. Translating it yields CSASLHRKNEQYF. The chain uses TRBV20-1 and TRBJ2-7; no reliable D call. Trimming cost V 3 bases and J 5 bases, with 14 bases left between them. CDR1 and CDR2 from the germline V gene are DFQATT and SNEGSKA (reference sequence). The CDR3 has 13 residues.

The chain couples TRBV20-1 to TRBJ1-5, with D unclear. Trimming removed 3 bases from V and 0 bases from J, with 15 bases in between. In germline, CDR1 is DFQATT, CDR2 SNEGSKA (reference sequence). The CDR3 contains 16 residues. CDR3 loop: CSASVLGVNSNQPQHF. CDR3 coding DNA: TGCAGTGCTAGTGTTCTCGGAGTAAATAGCAATCAGCCCCAGCATTTT.

The chain is built from TRBV28 and TRBJ1-4; D gene ambiguous. Germline CDR1 reads MDHEN; CDR2 reads SYDVKM. The CDR3 consists of 16 residues. Trimming pared 6 bases from V and 0 bases from J, leaving 14 bases between. The CDR3 DNA sequence: TGTGCCAGCAGCACATCTCGGGCCGCAACTAATGAAAAACTGTTTTTT. The encoded protein is CASSTSRAATNEKLFF.

This chain links TRBV5-1 with TRBJ2-1; a possible D gene is TRBD2 (5 bases). V gave up 4 bases and J gave up 0 bases, with 20 bases separating them. This CDR3 has 18 residues. CDR1 SGHRS and CDR2 YFSETQ come from the germline V gene. Written as DNA, the CDR3 is TGCGCCAGCAGCCCGCTAAGGAGCGGACCGAGCTCCTACAATGAGCAGTTCTTC. It codes for CASSPLRSGPSSYNEQFF.

This clone was observed a handful of times. The chain employs TRBV30 and TRBJ1-2; the D gene is possibly TRBD1 (6 bases). CDR3 length equals 17 residues. Germline V gene data show CDR1 as GTSNPN and CDR2 as SVGIG (reference sequence). V was clipped by 4 bases and J by 6 bases, with 27 bases between them. CDR3 residues: CAWTRVLQQGAENGYTF. For the CDR3, the DNA is TGTGCCTGGACGAGAGTATTACAACAGGGTGCGGAGAATGGCTACACCTTC. Supplemented by reference TRBV30 and TRBJ1-2, the full variable domain reads SQTIHQWPATLVQPVGSPLSLECTVEGTSNPNLYWYRQAAGRGLQLLFYSVGIGQISSEVPQNLSASRPQDRQFILSSKKLLLSDSGFYLCAWTRVLQQGAENGYTFGSGTRLTVV.